This T cell receptor beta chain comes out of a study of human T cells and chemical hapten exposure listed by TCRdb under 2021. Context from the whole study: Libraries were pooled for sequencing, and per-sample TCR yields varied mainly because of small differences in library volumes within the pool. From each blood RNA sample, both TCR alpha and TCR beta chains were sequenced. In alopecia patients, the study followed how the peripheral blood TCR repertoire changed in vivo over primary and secondary sensitization to diphenylcyclopropenone (DPC), a hapten. What the study reported, not specific to this receptor: DPC sensitization did not change the number of TCRs with a frequency above 1 in 1000, and there was no evidence of changes in global repertoire structure. After repeated subsampling, changes were observed in the strength of the expansion versus patch-test correlation and in the threshold at which the correlation became significant.

Receptor libraries were prepared by RACE. The instrument was a NextSeq 500. During library preparation, unique molecular identifiers were attached to individual cDNA molecules so that TCRs could be counted quantitatively and reproducibly. The original pipeline was this. Samples had a median of roughly 87,000 TCRs, with a range from about 20,000 to 690,600. V, J and CDR3 annotation of the TCR reads was performed with the Decombinator software suite. Every sample was subsampled to the same number of TCRs (28,000) for the PS versus PT1 abundance plots. TCRs were defined as expanded if absent before sensitization and observed at least eight times at the 2-week time point. TCRdb trimmed the raw reads at Q25, called clones with MiXCR and kept productive beta chains. Under each unique CDR3 protein, matching rows form one entry showing the most common genes and DNA. The V and J calls, along with clone size, are taken from TCRdb and not from the paper's own processing. The sample table records over 100,000 distinct CDR3 sequences; approximately 9.5% of these occur just once. Clones ranked in the top ten supply 1.5% to 2% of the sample.

The CDR3 contains 13 residues, cysteine and phenylalanine counted. The only DNA kept is the CDR3, 39 bases in frame from the first base. Relative to germline, V is missing 4 bases and J is missing 8 bases, with 6 bases of the junction outside any gene match. Reading the germline V gene (reference sequence) gives CDR1 DFQATT and CDR2 SNEGSKA. This sample's time point label indicates: healthy volunteer bleed at 2 weeks. Total RNA was extracted from unfractionated whole blood that had been collected in Tempus Blood RNA tubes. A few healthy volunteers acted as controls for TCR sequencing and had blood drawn at day 0, 2 weeks and 6 weeks. To note about this clonotype: This clone's antigen is unknown. Nothing much larger sits one base from this clone, and base qualities are not available.

The sample taken for sequencing was whole blood. This sequence uses TRBV20-1 and TRBJ2-1; 9 central bases correspond to TRBD1. The receptor was isolated from a male donor in good health. Some clones in this sample may be carry-over from other donors' samples. CDR3 sequence: CSATGQGSYEQFF. The DNA sequence reads TGCAGTGCTACGGGACAGGGTTCCTATGAGCAGTTCTTC.